The rows below give T cell receptor beta chains drawn from one sample of a study of read filtering for tumor transcriptome and immune sequencing. TCRdb fed the reads into MiXCR, producing one record per CDR3 protein. This table holds 75,000 to 95,000 distinct CDR3 sequences, around 12% found once. Sequenced input: a population of CD138-negative cells sorted from bone marrow. These receptor sequences come from a donor aged 40 or older with multiple myeloma. Each CDR3 is given with its conserved first and last residue. The D gene is left open where the match is weak. The listing skips clone size in some rows; elsewhere it reads once, few, many or a size class.

V gene,clone size,J gene,D gene,CDR3 DNA,CDR3 protein
TRBV20-1,many,TRBJ2-5,-,TGCAGTGGGTCAGGGGCCTTAGAGACCCAGTACTTC,CSGSGALETQYF
TRBV3-1,many,TRBJ1-5,TRBD1,TGTGCCAGCAGCCAAACGGACAGGGGGCAGCCCCAGCATTTT,CASSQTDRGQPQHF
TRBV6-5,many,TRBJ2-7,-,TGTGCCAGCAGTTACTCGTATTCTAACGAGCAGTACTTC,CASSYSYSNEQYF
TRBV28,many,TRBJ1-4,-,TGTGCCAGCAGTTTATTCGGGGCAACTAATGAAAAACTGTTTTTT,CASSLFGATNEKLFF
TRBV6-2/TRBV6-3,many,TRBJ2-3,TRBD2,TGTGCCAGCAGTTACGAGTCTAGCGGGGAAGTAGATACGCAGTATTTT,CASSYESSGEVDTQYF
TRBV23-1,many,TRBJ2-1,-,TGCGCCAGCAGTCAACCACCGCCGGGGCGGGATCTCAATGAGCAGTTCTTC,CASSQPPPGRDLNEQFF
TRBV6-2/TRBV6-3,few,TRBJ1-5,-,TGTGCCAGCAGTTACGTGACAGTTAATCAGCCCCAGCATTTT,CASSYVTVNQPQHF
TRBV12-3/TRBV12-4,-,TRBJ1-3,-,TGTGCCAGCAGTGACCGATTCTCTGGAAACACCATATATTTT,CASSDRFSGNTIYF
TRBV3-1,many,TRBJ2-2,-,TGTGCCAGCTCCCGAAGGGCCGGGGAGCTGTTTTTT,CASSRRAGELFF
TRBV9,-,TRBJ2-1,TRBD1,TGTGCCAGCAGCGTAGCAGGGGGCTACCTCAATGAGCAGTTCTTC,CASSVAGGYLNEQFF
TRBV28,many,TRBJ1-5,-,TGTGCCAGCAGTTTGGGGGGAGGGAACCGACAGCCCCAGCATTTT,CASSLGGGNRQPQHF
TRBV6-1,many,TRBJ1-1,TRBD1,TGTGCCAGCAGTGCCAGGGGGCCGGACACTGAAGCTTTCTTT,CASSARGPDTEAFF
TRBV7-2,-,TRBJ2-2,-,TGTGCCAGCAGTCTCCCAGGCACCGGGGAGCTGTTTTTT,CASSLPGTGELFF
TRBV29-1,many,TRBJ2-7,TRBD1,TGCAGCGCTATGAGGGGGACAGAGTACGAGCAGTACTTC,CSAMRGTEYEQYF
TRBV10-3,many,TRBJ1-5,-,TGTGCCATCAGTCCCGAGGGGGGGGATCAGCCCCAGCATTTT,CAISPEGGDQPQHF
TRBV6-1,many,TRBJ2-1,TRBD2,TGTGCCAGCAGTGAGGGACTAGCGGGTGAGCAGTTCTTC,CASSEGLAGEQFF
TRBV5-1,-,TRBJ2-3,-,TGCGCCAGCAGCCCCCGGGAGCAAACAGATACGCAGTATTTT,CASSPREQTDTQYF
TRBV9,-,TRBJ2-3,-,-,CASSVGTGSTDTRYF
TRBV11-2,many,TRBJ2-1,-,TGTGCCAGCAGCTTAGATCGGGGCAGTGAGCAGTTCTTC,CASSLDRGSEQFF
TRBV5-1,few,TRBJ2-2,-,TGCGCCAGCAGCTCGGCGCTAGAAACCGGGGAGCTGTTTTTT,CASSSALETGELFF
TRBV12-3/TRBV12-4,many,TRBJ2-1,TRBD2,TGTGCCAGCAGACCGACTAGCGGGATAGTAAATGAGCAGTTCTTC,CASRPTSGIVNEQFF
TRBV10-3,many,TRBJ2-1,TRBD2,TGTGCCATCAGTGAGCGGGGACTAGCGGGACCTGAGCAGTTCTTC,CAISERGLAGPEQFF
TRBV7-9,many,TRBJ2-7,-,TGTGCCAGCAGCTTAGGGGAGGCCGAGCAGTACTTC,CASSLGEAEQYF
TRBV12-5,many,TRBJ2-5,-,TGTGCTAGTGGTGAGCGGGAGACCCAGTACTTC,CASGERETQYF
TRBV2,many,TRBJ2-1,-,TGTGCCAGCGGCCCATTTATGGACAGTGAGCAGTTCTTC,CASGPFMDSEQFF
TRBV5-6,many,TRBJ1-1,TRBD1,TGTGCCAGCAGTTTACAGGGGATGAACACTGAAGCTTTCTTT,CASSLQGMNTEAFF
TRBV7-9,-,TRBJ2-3,-,TGTGCCAGCAGCTTCTGGCCAAGCACAGATACGCAGTATTTT,CASSFWPSTDTQYF
TRBV20-1,many,TRBJ2-3,TRBD2,TGCAGTGCTTCCCCCGGGGGAGGGACAGATACGCAGTATTTT,CSASPGGGTDTQYF
TRBV25-1,few,TRBJ2-3,-,TGTGCCAGCAGTGGTTCTAGAGCTAGCACAGATACGCAGTATTTT,CASSGSRASTDTQYF
TRBV14,many,TRBJ2-1,TRBD2,TGTGCCAGCAGCCAGGTCAGCGGGAGGAATGAGCAGTTCTTC,CASSQVSGRNEQFF
TRBV12-5,many,TRBJ2-2,TRBD1,TGTGCTAGTGGTGACATTACAGGGGCAGGTGGGACCGGGGAGCTGTTTTTT,CASGDITGAGGTGELFF
TRBV20-1,many,TRBJ2-5,-,TGCAGTGCGTCCTACTTCCAAGAGACCCAGTACTTC,CSASYFQETQYF
TRBV14,few,TRBJ2-1,-,TGTGCCAGCAGCCAAGTTGTAGGTGAGCAGTTCTTC,CASSQVVGEQFF
TRBV29-1,many,TRBJ2-7,TRBD1,TGCAGCGTTGGTAGGAATCCAGGGGGCCACTACGAGCAGTACTTC,CSVGRNPGGHYEQYF
TRBV5-1,many,TRBJ2-5,TRBD1,TGCGCCAGCAGACTACAGGGGGCCCAAGAGACCCAGTACTTC,CASRLQGAQETQYF
TRBV30,many,TRBJ2-2,-,TGTGCCTGGAGTTCGGACTATCGTGGCACCGGGGAGCTGTTTTTT,CAWSSDYRGTGELFF
TRBV12-3/TRBV12-4,-,TRBJ2-2,-,TGTGCCAGCAGTGTCCCCGGGGAGCTGTTTTTT,CASSVPGELFF
TRBV29-1,-,TRBJ1-2,-,TGCAGCGTTCTCTGGCAGGAAGGCTATGGCTGCACCTTC,CSVLWQEGYGCTF
TRBV20-1,-,TRBJ2-1,TRBD2,TGCAGTGCTTTCGAGGGACTAGCGGTCCACGAGCAGTTCTTC,CSAFEGLAVHEQFF
TRBV3-1,-,TRBJ1-1,-,TGTGCCAGCAGCCACAGCCCGCTGGTTGGGACTGAAGCTTTCTTT,CASSHSPLVGTEAFF
TRBV18,-,TRBJ2-7,-,TGTGCCAGCTCACCATCGGAGAGCTCCTACGAGCAGTACTTC,CASSPSESSYEQYF
TRBV7-3,-,TRBJ2-3,-,TGTGCCAGCAGCTTAAAGGACTTCACAGATACGCAGTATTTT,CASSLKDFTDTQYF
TRBV12-3/TRBV12-4,many,TRBJ2-1,TRBD2,TGTGCCAGCAGTTTATCCAGGGAGGGGAATGAGCAGTTCTTC,CASSLSREGNEQFF
TRBV4-1,many,TRBJ1-6,TRBD1,TGCGCCAGCAGCCAAGAACGCGGCAGGGGGAATTCACCCCTCCACTTT,CASSQERGRGNSPLHF
TRBV4-1,many,TRBJ2-1,TRBD2,TGCGCCAGCAGCCAAGATCCGGGGACTAGCGGAGGATACAATGAGCAGTTCTTC,CASSQDPGTSGGYNEQFF
TRBV5-1,many,TRBJ2-7,TRBD2,TGCGCCACTTCCGCCGCGGGAGGAGGCGACTACGAGCAGTACTTC,CATSAAGGGDYEQYF
TRBV4-1,many,TRBJ2-7,TRBD1,TGCGCCAGCAGCCAAGGTTGGCAGGGGACAGGCGAGCAGTACTTC,CASSQGWQGTGEQYF
TRBV12-3/TRBV12-4,many,TRBJ2-2,TRBD1,TGTGCCAGCAGCCCCTGGCAGGGGGCTTTCGGGGAGCTGTTTTTT,CASSPWQGAFGELFF
TRBV5-1,few,TRBJ1-1,-,TGCGCCAGCAGCTTGACCTCCGCGGGATTGAACACTGAAGCTTTCTTT,CASSLTSAGLNTEAFF
TRBV5-1,many,TRBJ2-3,TRBD2,TGCGCCAGCAGCTTGAGACCTAGCGGATATAGCACAGATACGCAGTATTTT,CASSLRPSGYSTDTQYF
TRBV6-5,many,TRBJ2-5,-,TGTGCCAGCAGTTACTGGGGGACCCAGTACTTC,CASSYWGTQYF